This T cell receptor beta chain was found in a study of blood T cell repertoires in COVID-19. Background on the study: The study drew acute and convalescent COVID-19 samples from the United States, Italy and Spain. In each case, the material was cDNA or gDNA derived from T cells, B-cell-depleted T cells, or PBMCs.

The CDR3 extends over 15 amino acids. The V and J ends lost 4 bases and 6 bases respectively, with 17 bases between them. Looked up from germline, CDR1 is SGHRS and CDR2 is YFSETQ. Original analysis: Amplification of reference gene primers provided the estimated nucleated cell counts. Measured with immunoSEQ multiplex PCR; TCRdb has only the in-frame clones, and not every one. V and J calls and clone size are copied from that table; D and trimming were computed from the DNA. This sample has some 80,000 clones, with about four fifths found just once. The chain links TRBV5-1 to TRBJ2-1; unclear D gene. What was sequenced was peripheral blood. This clonotype was obtained from an elderly woman with active or convalescent COVID-19. The CDR3 DNA follows: TGCGCCAGCAGCCCTACCAGTGGAGCACCCAATGAGCAGTTCTTC. The encoded protein is CASSPTSGAPNEQFF.